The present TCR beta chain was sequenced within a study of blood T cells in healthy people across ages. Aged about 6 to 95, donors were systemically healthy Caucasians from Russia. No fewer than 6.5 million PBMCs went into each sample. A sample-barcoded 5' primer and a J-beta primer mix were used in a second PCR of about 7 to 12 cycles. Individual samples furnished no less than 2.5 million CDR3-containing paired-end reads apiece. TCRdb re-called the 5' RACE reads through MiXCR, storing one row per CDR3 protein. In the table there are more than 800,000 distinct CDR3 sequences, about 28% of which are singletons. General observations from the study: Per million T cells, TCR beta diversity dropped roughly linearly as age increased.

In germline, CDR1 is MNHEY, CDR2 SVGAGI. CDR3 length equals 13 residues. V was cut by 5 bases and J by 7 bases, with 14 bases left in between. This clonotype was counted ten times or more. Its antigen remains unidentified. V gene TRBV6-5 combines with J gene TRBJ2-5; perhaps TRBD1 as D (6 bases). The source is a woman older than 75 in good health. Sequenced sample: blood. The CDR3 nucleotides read TGTGCCAGCAGTCAACTCGAAGGGGGGACCCAGTACTTC. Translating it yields CASSQLEGGTQYF.